A selection of T cell receptor beta chains follows, all from one sample in a study of cytomegalovirus exposure and HLA in healthy donors. The assay was immunoSEQ multiplex PCR, and TCRdb's table has in-frame clones only and misses some. The table shows approximately 160,000 clones, with around 78% occurring only once. Sample: PBMCs. The origin of the receptors is a man aged 35 to 55 in good health and CMV-seronegative. The CDR3 runs from the conserved cysteine through the conserved F or W. A D gene is named only where the DNA matches it firmly. Some rows mark clone size as missing; the rest say once, few, many or name a class of expanded clone.

CDR3 protein	CDR3 DNA	clone size	D gene	J gene	V gene	CDR3 length
CASSLDSGQGPSPLHF	TGTGCCAGCAGCTTAGATTCCGGACAGGGACCTTCACCCCTCCACTTT	-	TRBD1	TRBJ1-6	TRBV7-9	16
CASSLWVGRETQYF	TGTGCCAGCAGTTTATGGGTTGGGAGAGAGACCCAGTACTTC	-	-	TRBJ2-5	TRBV28	14
CASSWGTASSYNEQFF	TGTGCCAGCAGTTGGGGGACAGCAAGCTCCTACAATGAGCAGTTCTTC	-	TRBD1	TRBJ2-1	TRBV2	16
CASSLAEGYNEQFF	TGTGCCAGCAGTCTAGCGGAGGGCTACAATGAGCAGTTCTTC	-	TRBD2	TRBJ2-1	TRBV28	14
CATSRVRADSSYNEQFF	TGTGCCACCAGCAGGGTGCGGGCGGACAGCTCCTACAATGAGCAGTTCTTC	-	-	TRBJ2-1	TRBV15	17
CASSYSAGSGNTIYF	TGTGCCAGCAGTTACTCGGCAGGGTCAGGAAACACCATATATTTT	-	-	TRBJ1-3	TRBV6-5	15
CASSKRTFSSYNEQFF	TGTGCCAGCAGCAAACGGACATTTAGCTCCTACAATGAGCAGTTCTTC	-	-	TRBJ2-1	TRBV11-1	16
CASSLAEMNTEAFF	TGCGCCAGCAGCTTGGCCGAGATGAACACTGAAGCTTTCTTT	-	-	TRBJ1-1	TRBV5-1	14
CASSMTGASEAFF	TGTGCCAGCAGCATGACAGGTGCCTCTGAAGCTTTCTTT	-	-	TRBJ1-1	TRBV25-1	13
CASSVGGPHQPQHF	TGTGCCAGCAGTGTCGGCGGCCCCCATCAGCCCCAGCATTTT	-	-	TRBJ1-5	TRBV2	14
CASSPGLAGGNEQFF	TGTGCCAGCAGTCCGGGACTAGCGGGAGGCAATGAGCAGTTCTTC	-	TRBD2	TRBJ2-1	TRBV27	15
CASSIGGRDYGYTF	TGTGCCAGTAGTATAGGAGGCAGGGACTATGGCTACACCTTC	few	-	TRBJ1-2	TRBV19	14
CASSITSPSSEQFF	TGTGCCAGTAGTATAACTAGCCCTAGCAGTGAGCAGTTCTTC	once	-	TRBJ2-1	TRBV19	14
CASSLGPGQEAFF	TGCGCCAGCAGCTTGGGGCCCGGACAAGAAGCTTTCTTT	-	-	TRBJ1-1	TRBV5-1	13
CASRHPDSRRYNEQFF	TGTGCCAGCAGACACCCCGACTCGCGGCGTTACAATGAGCAGTTCTTC	-	-	TRBJ2-1	TRBV14	16
CASMRQGKAGELFF	TGTGCCAGCATGCGACAGGGGAAGGCCGGGGAGCTGTTTTTT	once	TRBD1	TRBJ2-2	TRBV27	14
CASSLTRRAFSGANVLTF	TGCGCCAGCAGCCTAACCCGCAGGGCTTTCTCTGGGGCCAACGTCCTGACTTTC	once	-	TRBJ2-6	TRBV5-1	18
CASSVATADTQYF	TGTGCCAGCAGCGTAGCTACTGCAGATACGCAGTATTTT	-	-	TRBJ2-3	TRBV9	13
CASSLFLAGEEQYF	TGTGCCAGCAGTTTATTTCTAGCGGGAGAAGAGCAGTACTTC	-	TRBD2	TRBJ2-5	TRBV28	14
CASSQDEGTSGELFF	TGTGCCAGCAGCCAAGATGAGGGTACTAGCGGGGAGCTGTTTTTT	few	-	TRBJ2-2	TRBV4-1	15
CASSSSSGRGIDTQYF	TGTGCCAGCAGTTCCTCTAGCGGGAGAGGGATAGATACGCAGTATTTT	few	TRBD2	TRBJ2-3	TRBV28	16
CASSLRSGRHYEQYF	TGTGCCAGCAGTTTAAGAAGCGGGAGACACTACGAGCAGTACTTC	-	TRBD2	TRBJ2-7	TRBV28	15
CASSRQGGMNTEAFF	TGTGCCAGCTCACGACAGGGGGGGATGAACACTGAAGCTTTCTTT	-	TRBD1	TRBJ1-1	TRBV18	15
CASSLVYGPAGGTPSYNEQFF	TGTGCCAGCAGCTTAGTCTATGGGCCAGCGGGAGGGACACCCTCCTACAATGAGCAGTTCTTC	-	TRBD2	TRBJ2-1	TRBV7-6	21
CASFSPYSEAFF	TGTGCCAGCTTTTCCCCATACAGTGAAGCTTTCTTT	once	-	TRBJ1-1	TRBV18	12
CASSKETGGYGGGELFF	TGTGCCAGCAGCAAAGAAACAGGGGGGTATGGGGGCGGGGAGCTGTTTTTT	-	-	TRBJ2-2	TRBV21-1	17
CASSLMGQGQETQYF	TGTGCCAGCAGCTTGATGGGACAGGGGCAAGAGACCCAGTACTTC	-	-	TRBJ2-5	TRBV21-1	15
CASTEGLYGYTF	TGTGCCAGCACAGAGGGCCTATATGGCTACACCTTC	-	-	TRBJ1-2	TRBV27	12
CASSMGWLAASSYNEQFF	TGTGCCAGTAGTATGGGATGGCTAGCGGCAAGCTCCTACAATGAGCAGTTCTTC	-	TRBD2	TRBJ2-1	TRBV19	18
CASSSGTLEETQYF	TGTGCCAGCAGCTCTGGGACATTGGAAGAGACCCAGTACTTC	-	-	TRBJ2-5	TRBV7-8	14
CASTYWTSGRAYEQYF	TGTGCCAGCACCTATTGGACTAGCGGGAGGGCCTACGAGCAGTACTTC	-	TRBD2	TRBJ2-7	TRBV7-8	16
CASSPLWGRHTEAFF	TGTGCCAGCAGCCCGCTATGGGGGAGGCACACTGAAGCTTTCTTT	-	-	TRBJ1-1	TRBV14	15
CASSRSGQNTEAFF	TGTGCCAGCAGTCGCTCCGGTCAGAACACTGAAGCTTTCTTT	-	-	TRBJ1-1	TRBV5-4	14
CASTPSPGLAGTDNEQFF	TGTGCCAGCACCCCCTCCCCCGGCCTAGCGGGTACAGACAATGAGCAGTTCTTC	few	TRBD2	TRBJ2-1	TRBV7-8	18
CASSFGPYKEGGYTF	TGTGCCAGCAGCTTTGGGCCTTATAAGGAAGGCGGCTACACCTTC	-	-	TRBJ1-2	TRBV5-4	15
CAWGGLAKPYEQYF	TGTGCCTGGGGAGGACTAGCTAAGCCCTACGAGCAGTACTTC	-	TRBD2	TRBJ2-7	TRBV30	14
CASSFGGGVLRTRPNSNQPQHF	TGTGCCAGCAGTTTCGGGGGAGGGGTCTTAAGGACCAGGCCGAATAGCAATCAGCCCCAGCATTTT	-	-	TRBJ1-5	TRBV28	22
CASSFDYYTDTQYF	TGCGCCAGCAGCTTCGACTACTACACAGATACGCAGTATTTT	-	-	TRBJ2-3	TRBV5-1	14
CSVEDGGQGVTGELFF	TGCAGCGTTGAAGACGGGGGACAGGGTGTCACCGGGGAGCTGTTTTTT	once	TRBD1	TRBJ2-2	TRBV29-1	16
CASSLTPGNTEAFF	TGTGCCAGCAGCTTAACCCCGGGGAACACTGAAGCTTTCTTT	once	-	TRBJ1-1	TRBV7-9	14
CASSMGDRGTYEQYF	TGTGCCAGTAGTATGGGGGACAGGGGGACCTACGAGCAGTACTTC	few	TRBD1	TRBJ2-7	TRBV19	15
CASSQGTGSTGELFF	TGCGCCAGCAGCCAAGGGACAGGGTCCACCGGGGAGCTGTTTTTT	-	TRBD1	TRBJ2-2	TRBV4-1	15
CASSLPSGSYEQYF	TGCGCCAGCAGCTTGCCCAGCGGGAGCTACGAGCAGTACTTC	-	TRBD2	TRBJ2-7	TRBV5-1	14
CASSWLGQGPDTQYF	TGCGCCAGCAGCTGGCTGGGGCAAGGACCAGATACGCAGTATTTT	-	-	TRBJ2-3	TRBV5-1	15
CSIQGTALPQAFF	TGCAGCATCCAAGGGACAGCCCTACCCCAAGCTTTCTTT	once	TRBD1	TRBJ1-1	TRBV29-1	13
CSSSSPLFSGRNYEQYF	TGTTCCAGCAGCTCACCCCTTTTTAGCGGGAGGAACTACGAGCAGTACTTC	few	TRBD2	TRBJ2-7	TRBV7-9	17
CASSVLAGVGDEQFF	TGTGCCAGCAGCGTACTAGCGGGAGTAGGAGATGAGCAGTTCTTC	-	TRBD2	TRBJ2-1	TRBV7-9	15
CAWTPRTSGRAGHNEQFF	TGTGCCTGGACACCAAGGACTAGCGGGAGGGCGGGTCACAATGAGCAGTTCTTC	few	TRBD2	TRBJ2-1	TRBV30	18
CATQGGAGNQPQHF	TGTGCCACCCAAGGGGGGGCCGGCAATCAGCCCCAGCATTTT	-	-	TRBJ1-5	TRBV19	14
CASSLYYMSTDTQYF	TGTGCCAGCAGCTTATACTATATGTCCACAGATACGCAGTATTTT	few	-	TRBJ2-3	TRBV7-2	15
CASKPPGTGSHEQYF	TGTGCCAGCAAACCGCCGGGGACAGGGTCCCACGAGCAGTACTTC	-	TRBD1	TRBJ2-7	TRBV28	15
CASSSQPRLAGEETQYF	TGCGCCAGCAGCTCCCAGCCGAGACTAGCGGGAGAAGAGACCCAGTACTTC	-	TRBD2	TRBJ2-5	TRBV5-1	17
CASSLWGGDQPQHF	TGCGCCAGCAGCTTGTGGGGGGGCGATCAGCCCCAGCATTTT	few	-	TRBJ1-5	TRBV5-1	14